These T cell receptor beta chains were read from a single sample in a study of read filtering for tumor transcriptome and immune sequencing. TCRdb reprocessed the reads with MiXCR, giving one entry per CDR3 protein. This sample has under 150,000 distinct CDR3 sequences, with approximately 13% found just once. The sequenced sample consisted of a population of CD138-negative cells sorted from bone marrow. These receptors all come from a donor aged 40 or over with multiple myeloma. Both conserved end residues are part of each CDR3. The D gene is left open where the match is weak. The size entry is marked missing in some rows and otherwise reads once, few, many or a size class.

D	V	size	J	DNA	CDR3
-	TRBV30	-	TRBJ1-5	TGTGCCTGGAGTGTTTCCGGGGATGGTCAGCCCCAGCATTTT	CAWSVSGDGQPQHF
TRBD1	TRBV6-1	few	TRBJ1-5	TGTGCCATCCGACAGGGCTATCAGCCCCAGCATTTT	CAIRQGYQPQHF
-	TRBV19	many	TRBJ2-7	TGTGCCAGTAGACCCGGGACGAGCGGCTACGAGCAGTACTTC	CASRPGTSGYEQYF
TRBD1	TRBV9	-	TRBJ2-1	TGTGCCAGCAGCCCACGGACAGGGGGCTTTTACAATGAGCAGTTCTTC	CASSPRTGGFYNEQFF
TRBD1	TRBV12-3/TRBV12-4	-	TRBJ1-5	TGTGCCAGCAGTTCCCGGACAGGGAATCAGCCCCAGCATTTT	CASSSRTGNQPQHF
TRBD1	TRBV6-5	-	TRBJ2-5	TGTGCCAGCAGGGGGACAGGGGTCGGGACCCAGTACTTC	CASRGTGVGTQYF
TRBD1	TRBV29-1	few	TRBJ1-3	TGCAGCGTTGAGGGGGACAGGGGGCCTGGAAACACCATATATTTT	CSVEGDRGPGNTIYF
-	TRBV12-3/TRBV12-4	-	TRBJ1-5	TGTGCCAGCAACCCCGGGGCAGTCAGCAATCAGCCCCAGCATTTT	CASNPGAVSNQPQHF
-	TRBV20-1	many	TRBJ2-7	TGCAGTGCTAGCAACAGGGTCGAGCAGTACTTC	CSASNRVEQYF
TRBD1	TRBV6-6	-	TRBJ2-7	TGTGCCAGCAGTTCACCGGGACAGTCCTACGAGCAGTACTTC	CASSSPGQSYEQYF
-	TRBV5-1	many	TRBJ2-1	TGCGCCAGCAGCCCAGGGACTTCCAGCGATGAGCAGTTCTTC	CASSPGTSSDEQFF
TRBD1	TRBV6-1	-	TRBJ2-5	TGTGCCAGCAGTGAAGGACAGGGGCCGGTGACCCAGTACTTC	CASSEGQGPVTQYF
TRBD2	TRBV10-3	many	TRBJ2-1	TGTGCCATCAGCAGCGGGAGCTCCGGGGGTGAGCAGTTCTTC	CAISSGSSGGEQFF
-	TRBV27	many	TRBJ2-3	TGTGCCAGCAGTTCTTATGGGGATACGCAGTATTTT	CASSSYGDTQYF
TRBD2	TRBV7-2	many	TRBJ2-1	TGTGCCAGCAGCCCTCCGGGACTAGCGGGAGTAGATGAGCAGTTCTTC	CASSPPGLAGVDEQFF
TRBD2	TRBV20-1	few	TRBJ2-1	TGCAGTGCAACCGTAGCGGGATACAATGAGCAGTTCTTC	CSATVAGYNEQFF
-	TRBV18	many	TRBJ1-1	TGTGCCAGCTCCTCAGGGACCGGCACTGAAGCTTTCTTT	CASSSGTGTEAFF
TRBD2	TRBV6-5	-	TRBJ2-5	TGTGCCAGCAGTTACTCAGGCCTAGCGGGAGCCGGGGAGACCCAGTACTTC	CASSYSGLAGAGETQYF
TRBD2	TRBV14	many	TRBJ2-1	TGTGCCAGCAGCCAAGGCTCCCTAGCGGGCAATGAGCAGTTCTTC	CASSQGSLAGNEQFF
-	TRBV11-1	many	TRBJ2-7	TGTGCCAGCAGCTTTAACGCTATACCTTCCTACGAGCAGTACTTC	CASSFNAIPSYEQYF
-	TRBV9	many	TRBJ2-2	TGTGCCAGCAGCGTACTTAATGGCGGGGAGCTGTTTTTT	CASSVLNGGELFF
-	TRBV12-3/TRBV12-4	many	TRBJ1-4	TGTGCCAGCACTGGGGAGGTGGGACCTGGCGAAAAACTGTTTTTT	CASTGEVGPGEKLFF